This TCR beta chain was identified during a study of blood T cells in healthy people across ages. A J-beta primer mix and a sample-barcoded 5' primer were used in a second PCR of roughly 7 to 12 cycles. Each cDNA molecule, via a template-switch adaptor with 12 random nucleotides, was tagged. TCRdb re-called the 5' RACE reads with MiXCR, one entry per CDR3 protein. The sample yields around 900,000 distinct CDR3 sequences, approximately 50% seen once. The V end lost 6 bases, the J end lost 5 bases, and 22 bases lay between the germline ends. The CDR3 contains 16 residues. The germline gives CDR1 MDHEN, CDR2 SYDVKM.

The chain is built from TRBV28 and TRBJ1-2, with D unclear. The TCR was taken from a woman between 55 and 75 years old in good health. Material: blood. The CDR3 DNA follows: TGTGCCAGCAGCAGCACGGGCCAAGCGGTAGAATATGGCTACACCTTC. Its translation is CASSSTGQAVEYGYTF.